This entry describes one TCR beta chain. Authors' methods: Researchers report that nucleated cell counts were estimated from reference gene primer amplification. Measured with immunoSEQ multiplex PCR; TCRdb has only the in-frame clones, and not every one. That table supplies the V and J calls and clone size; D and trimming were determined from the DNA. The table has about 250,000 clones, roughly four fifths seen once. The data stem from a study of blood T cell repertoires in COVID-19. About the research overall: The origin of the acute and convalescent COVID-19 samples was the United States, Italy and Spain. PBMCs, B-cell-depleted T cells, or T cells were the source of the cDNA or gDNA that made up the material.

Per the germline V gene, CDR1 is SNHLY and CDR2 is FYNNEI. Between the trimmed V and J ends, which lost 5 bases and 7 bases, there was a span of 12 bases. The CDR3 runs to 13 residues. J is TRBJ2-1 and V is TRBV2, with a tentative D call TRBD2 (5 bases). The specimen sequenced was peripheral blood. The sequence was collected from a woman aged 70-85 years with acute or convalescent COVID-19. DNA for the CDR3: TGTGCCAGCAGTCGGGGTGTGGGAAATGAGCAGTTCTTC. Translating it yields CASSRGVGNEQFF.